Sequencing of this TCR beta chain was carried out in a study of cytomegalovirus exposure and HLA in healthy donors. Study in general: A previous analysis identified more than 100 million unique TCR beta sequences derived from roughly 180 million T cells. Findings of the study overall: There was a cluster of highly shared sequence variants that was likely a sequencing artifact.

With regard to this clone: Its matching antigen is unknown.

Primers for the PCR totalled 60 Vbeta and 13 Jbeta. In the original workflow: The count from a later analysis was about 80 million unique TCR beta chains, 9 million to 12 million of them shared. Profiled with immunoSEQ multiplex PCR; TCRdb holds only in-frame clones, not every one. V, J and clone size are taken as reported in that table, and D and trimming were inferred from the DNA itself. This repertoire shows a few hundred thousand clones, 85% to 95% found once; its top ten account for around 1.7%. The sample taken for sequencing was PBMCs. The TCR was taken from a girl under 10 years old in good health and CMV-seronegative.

The CDR3 loop reads CASSLESGRPNQPQHF. The DNA for the CDR3 is TGTGCCAGCAGCTTAGAATCAGGGCGGCCGAATCAGCCCCAGCATTTT. The chain combines TRBV7-6 with TRBJ1-5; D may be TRBD1 (5 bases). V was cut by 1 base and J by 4 bases, with 14 bases left in between. Per the germline V gene, CDR1 is SGHVS and CDR2 is FNYEAQ. The CDR3 consists of 16 residues. The whole variable domain, filled in from reference TRBV7-6 and TRBJ1-5, reads GAGVSQSPRYKVTKRGQDVALRCDPISGHVSLYWYRQALGQGPEFLTYFNYEAQQDKSGLPNDRFSAERPEGSISTLTIQRTEQRDSAMYRCASSLESGRPNQPQHFGDGTRLSIL.